This T cell receptor (beta chain) was sequenced for a study of shared clonotypes between healthy human individuals. In regard to this clone: Other DNA sequences within the sample encode an identical CDR3.

TCRdb's table, derived via immunoSEQ multiplex PCR, lists solely in-frame clones and lacks some. The table records 2 million or so clones, approximately 95% of them present only once. The CDR3 has 15 amino acids. Germline-derived CDR1 and CDR2 are SGHVS and FQNEAQ. J lost 3 bases, V lost 5 bases, and 4 bases had no gene match. The chain recombines TRBV7-8 with TRBJ2-7; 13 positions match TRBD2. The sample was naive CD4+ T cells sorted from blood. Stated subset: CD45RA+ positively selected. The clonotype originates from a man aged 18 to 29 in good health. The CDR3 DNA is TGTGCCAGCAGCCCAAGGACTAGCGGGAGCTACGAGCAGTACTTC. It translates to CASSPRTSGSYEQYF.